This T cell receptor (beta chain) was recorded in a study of cytomegalovirus exposure and HLA in healthy donors. The overall study: Both the approximately 130 validation repertoires and the 666 first-cohort repertoires used the same platform, as reported by a later analysis. General study findings and limits: It was reported that the classifier diagnosed cytomegalovirus status with high specificity and sensitivity in both the original and validation cohorts. Within the 95 to 150 validation repertoires, first-cohort TCR clusters tended to co-occur, according to a later analysis. Specificity for CMV antigens was confirmed in vitro for a few of the CMV-associated chains.

Turning to this clone: What it binds is unknown.

The assay was immunoSEQ multiplex PCR, and TCRdb's table has in-frame clones only and misses some. The repertoire includes approximately 120,000 clones, 89% of them detected once, and about 1.1% sits in the top ten. V was pared by 1 base and J by 3 bases, with 15 bases between. The CDR3 sequence is 16 residues long. Germline V lookup: CDR1 LNHNV, CDR2 YYDKDF (reference sequence). Input material: PBMCs. The gene calls are TRBV15 and TRBJ2-5, with D perhaps matching TRBD1 (6 bases). The receptor's source is a woman between 18 and 30 years old in good health and CMV-seronegative. The CDR3 sequence is CATSRGAWGREETQYF. The CDR3 bases are TGTGCCACCAGCAGAGGTGCCTGGGGGCGGGAAGAGACCCAGTACTTC.